This T cell receptor (beta chain) was identified during a study of blood T cell repertoires in COVID-19. Measured with immunoSEQ multiplex PCR; TCRdb has only the in-frame clones, and not every one. The data contain about 200,000 clones, almost 90% of them singletons. The CDR3 extends over 19 amino acids. V lost 3 bases and J lost 2; bases outside the gene matches: 11. Germline CDR1 is ENHRY and CDR2 is SYGVKD. This clonotype was sampled from a man between 18 and 35 years old with active or convalescent COVID-19. The chain carries TRBV10-3 and TRBJ2-5; 14 positions match TRBD2. The sequenced sample was peripheral blood. DNA for the CDR3: TGTGCCATCAGTGATCCGGGACTAGCGGGAGATATGGTACAAGAGACCCAGTACTTC. It specifies CAISDPGLAGDMVQETQYF.